Listed below are T cell receptor beta chains from one sample, sequenced in a study of neurological immune-mediated disorders. TCRdb fed the 5' RACE reads into MiXCR, producing one record per CDR3 protein. The data hold around 94,000 distinct CDR3 sequences, with 3.5% observed a single time. The sequenced sample consisted of PBMCs. These receptors all stem from a woman between 18 and 30 years old with multiple sclerosis. Each CDR3 is given with its conserved first and last residue. The order of the fields is D gene, J gene, clone size, V gene, CDR3 protein, CDR3 DNA. D genes are given only for firm matches. Clone size is stated in some rows and not others, as once, few, many or a class when expanded.

. TRBJ1-4 many TRBV20-1 CSASSTNEKLFF TGCAGTGCTAGCTCAACTAATGAAAAACTGTTTTTT
. TRBJ2-2 many TRBV7-6 CASSRRTNTGELFF TGTGCCAGCAGCCGGAGAACGAACACCGGGGAGCTGTTTTTT
. TRBJ1-2 many TRBV20-1 CSARDKDPQGYTF TGCAGTGCTAGAGATAAGGACCCTCAGGGCTACACCTTC
. TRBJ2-1 many TRBV9 CASSALGGGQYNEQFF TGTGCCAGCAGCGCCCTAGGAGGGGGACAATACAATGAGCAGTTCTTC
. TRBJ2-5 many TRBV9 CASSVAEGRRETQYF TGTGCCAGCAGCGTAGCAGAGGGCCGCAGAGAGACCCAGTACTTC
. TRBJ2-7 many TRBV12-3/TRBV12-4 CASRHRGEQYF TGTGCCAGCAGGCACCGGGGCGAGCAGTACTTC
. TRBJ2-3 many TRBV6-6 CASSTRDTQYF TGTGCCAGCAGTACCCGGGATACGCAGTATTTT
. TRBJ2-5 many TRBV12-3/TRBV12-4 CATEGQEKETQYF TGTGCCACCGAGGGGCAGGAGAAAGAGACCCAGTACTTC
. TRBJ1-3 few TRBV4-2 CASSHPDRGLGGKNIYF TGTGCCAGCAGCCATCCTGACCGGGGGCTAGGTGGAAAAAACATATATTTT
TRBD1 TRBJ2-2 many TRBV5-1 CASSPAGDRGSGELFF TGCGCCAGCAGCCCCGCCGGGGACAGGGGTTCCGGGGAGCTGTTTTTT
TRBD1 TRBJ1-1 many TRBV5-1 CASSPMGQGDTEAFF TGCGCCAGCAGCCCGATGGGACAGGGGGACACTGAAGCTTTCTTT
TRBD2 TRBJ2-7 few TRBV4-3 CASSKATSGDSYEQYF TGCGCCAGCAGCAAAGCAACTAGCGGGGACTCCTACGAGCAGTACTTC
TRBD2 TRBJ2-7 many TRBV7-2 CASSPGTSGRLKQYF TGTGCCAGCAGCCCAGGGACTAGCGGCCGTCTCAAGCAGTACTTC
. TRBJ1-3 many TRBV14 CASSQSGNTIYF TGTGCCAGCAGCCAGAGCGGAAACACCATATATTTT
. TRBJ1-2 . TRBV5-1 CVSSRGGYGYTF TGCGTCAGCAGCCGTGGAGGGTATGGCTACACCTTC
. TRBJ1-2 many TRBV28 CASRSGVNYGYTF TGTGCCAGCAGGTCAGGGGTCAACTATGGCTACACCTTC
TRBD2 TRBJ2-1 many TRBV28 CASSSLSGRSYNEQFF TGTGCCAGCAGTTCCCTTAGCGGGAGGAGCTACAATGAGCAGTTCTTC
TRBD2 TRBJ2-1 many TRBV20-1 CSARGGLAGGNEQFF TGCAGTGCTAGAGGTGGACTAGCGGGTGGCAATGAGCAGTTCTTC
. TRBJ1-5 many TRBV20-1 CSASSLSLRGGNQPQHF TGCAGTGCTAGTTCTCTTAGTCTGCGAGGGGGCAATCAGCCCCAGCATTTT
. TRBJ1-4 many TRBV6-6 CASSYLQPEKLFF TGTGCCAGCAGTTACCTCCAGCCGGAAAAACTGTTTTTT
. TRBJ2-7 few TRBV28 CASSLPGHITEQYF TGTGCCAGCAGTTTACCAGGGCACATTACCGAGCAGTACTTC
. TRBJ2-7 many TRBV2 CAIRTAYVQYF TGTGCCATTCGGACAGCCTACGTGCAGTACTTC
. TRBJ1-3 many TRBV20-1 CSARVGYSAASGNTIYF TGCAGTGCTAGAGTTGGTTACAGCGCTGCATCTGGAAACACCATATATTTT
. TRBJ2-3 many TRBV6-1 CATLGDTQYF TGTGCCACCCTGGGGGATACGCAGTATTTT
. TRBJ2-2 many TRBV7-7 CASRRAGVTGELFF TGTGCTAGCCGAAGGGCAGGGGTTACCGGGGAGCTGTTTTTT
. TRBJ1-2 many TRBV20-1 CSARDRGAGYGYTF TGCAGTGCTAGAGATAGGGGCGCAGGCTATGGCTACACCTTC
. TRBJ1-1 few TRBV7-9 CDSSLVGPEAFF TGTGACAGCAGCTTAGTCGGGCCTGAAGCTTTCTTT
. TRBJ2-2 few TRBV5-1 CASSQSGLSGELFF TGCGCCAGCAGCCAATCAGGCCTGAGCGGGGAGCTGTTTTTT
. TRBJ1-6 many TRBV5-1 CASSVGTSGSALHF TGCGCCAGCAGCGTCGGGACGTCCGGTTCGGCCCTCCACTTT
. TRBJ1-4 many TRBV5-1 CASSLGGTATNEKLFF TGCGCCAGCAGCCTCGGAGGGACGGCAACTAATGAAAAACTGTTTTTT
. TRBJ1-3 many TRBV29-1 CSVVKPGNTIYF TGCAGCGTGGTGAAGCCTGGAAACACCATATATTTT
. TRBJ1-6 many TRBV12-3/TRBV12-4 CASSFEQHNSPLHF TGTGCCAGCAGTTTTGAACAGCATAATTCACCCCTCCACTTT
TRBD2 TRBJ2-7 many TRBV10-1 CASSESGRGLAGDEQYF TGCGCCAGCAGTGAGTCTGGGAGGGGACTAGCGGGGGACGAGCAGTACTTC
. TRBJ2-1 many TRBV9 CASSVFKGVGYNEQFF TGTGCCAGCAGCGTATTCAAAGGGGTTGGCTACAATGAGCAGTTCTTC
. TRBJ2-2 few TRBV6-5 CASSHSGTQNTGELFF TGTGCCAGCAGTCACTCCGGGACTCAGAACACCGGGGAGCTGTTTTTT
TRBD2 TRBJ2-1 many TRBV4-3 CASSQDKGLAANEQFF TGCGCCAGCAGCCAAGATAAGGGACTAGCGGCTAATGAGCAGTTCTTC
TRBD2 TRBJ2-5 few TRBV19 CASSAAGVWETQYF TGTGCCAGCTCGGCGGCGGGAGTGTGGGAGACCCAGTACTTC
TRBD1 TRBJ1-1 many TRBV7-2 CASNPQGARNTEAFF TGTGCCAGCAACCCACAGGGGGCGAGGAACACTGAAGCTTTCTTT
. TRBJ2-1 many TRBV7-2 CASSLKDQQFF TGTGCCAGCAGCTTAAAGGACCAGCAGTTCTTC
. TRBJ2-7 many TRBV12-3/TRBV12-4 CASSGTGTHYEQYF TGTGCCAGCAGTGGTACCGGGACTCACTACGAGCAGTACTTC
TRBD1 TRBJ1-6 many TRBV25-1 CASSDPGTGGNSPLHF TGTGCCAGCAGTGATCCCGGGACAGGGGGAAATTCACCCCTCCACTTT
TRBD2 TRBJ2-7 many TRBV20-1 CSARDSRTSGYEQYF TGCAGTGCTAGAGATTCACGAACTAGCGGCTACGAGCAGTACTTC
. TRBJ2-7 many TRBV6-2/TRBV6-3 CASSYKGGYEQYF TGTGCCAGCAGTTACAAGGGAGGCTACGAGCAGTACTTC
TRBD2 TRBJ2-1 many TRBV20-1 CSAPGLAGRYNEQFF TGCAGTGCCCCCGGACTAGCGGGAAGGTACAATGAGCAGTTCTTC
. TRBJ2-7 many TRBV10-3 CAIRGVGEQYF TGTGCCATCCGGGGTGTGGGCGAGCAGTACTTC
. TRBJ2-1 many TRBV15 CATSPTAGQGRHEQFF TGTGCCACCAGCCCAACCGCCGGTCAGGGCCGACATGAGCAGTTCTTC
TRBD1 TRBJ1-2 many TRBV5-5 CASSLDFRGRLGYTF TGTGCCAGCAGCTTAGACTTTAGGGGGCGCCTTGGCTACACCTTC
. TRBJ2-1 many TRBV3-1 CASSQDEAVWQFF TGTGCCAGCAGCCAAGATGAGGCAGTCTGGCAGTTCTTC
TRBD1 TRBJ2-7 many TRBV20-1 CSARDWQGAYEQYF TGCAGTGCTAGAGATTGGCAGGGGGCCTACGAGCAGTACTTC
. TRBJ2-1 . TRBV10-2 CASSDGGGPNNEQFF TGCGCCAGCAGTGACGGTGGGGGGCCTAACAATGAGCAGTTCTTC
TRBD1 TRBJ2-1 many TRBV11-1 CASNPAPGTASYNEQFF TGTGCCAGCAACCCGGCTCCCGGGACAGCCTCCTACAATGAGCAGTTCTTC